This TCR beta chain originates from a study of T cells in Graves' hyperthyroidism and ophthalmopathy. Study-wide results and limits: The model identified upcoming ophthalmopathy a median approximately six months ahead of onset. Ophthalmopathy and stable hyperthyroidism were told apart by a 13 V-J model. Most clonotypes that expanded in the thyroid above 0.001 also showed up in blood.

This clonotype was counted at least ten times. The antigen remains unidentified. Researchers took RNA transcripts and amplified the TCR beta CDR3 regions from them. Carried out on the TCR CDR3, a first-round RT-PCR used the HTBI primer set. In TCRdb, the multiplex PCR reads were re-called with MiXCR into one record per CDR3 protein. The sample lists over 250,000 distinct CDR3 sequences, approximately 15% occurring once. The CDR3 has 14 residues. Germline V CDR1 and CDR2: MNHNS, SASEGT. With 3 bases removed from V and 6 bases from J, the gap between germline ends came to 9 bases. Pregnant or lactating patients were excluded, as were those with uncontrolled infection or other autoimmune disease.

The TCR originated in an older woman with Graves' ophthalmopathy. This rearrangement joins TRBV6-1 to TRBJ1-6; D not certain. The sample was blood. The CDR3 is CASSEVRGNSPLHF. The CDR3 bases are TGTGCCAGCAGTGAGGTCCGGGGTAATTCACCCCTCCACTTT.